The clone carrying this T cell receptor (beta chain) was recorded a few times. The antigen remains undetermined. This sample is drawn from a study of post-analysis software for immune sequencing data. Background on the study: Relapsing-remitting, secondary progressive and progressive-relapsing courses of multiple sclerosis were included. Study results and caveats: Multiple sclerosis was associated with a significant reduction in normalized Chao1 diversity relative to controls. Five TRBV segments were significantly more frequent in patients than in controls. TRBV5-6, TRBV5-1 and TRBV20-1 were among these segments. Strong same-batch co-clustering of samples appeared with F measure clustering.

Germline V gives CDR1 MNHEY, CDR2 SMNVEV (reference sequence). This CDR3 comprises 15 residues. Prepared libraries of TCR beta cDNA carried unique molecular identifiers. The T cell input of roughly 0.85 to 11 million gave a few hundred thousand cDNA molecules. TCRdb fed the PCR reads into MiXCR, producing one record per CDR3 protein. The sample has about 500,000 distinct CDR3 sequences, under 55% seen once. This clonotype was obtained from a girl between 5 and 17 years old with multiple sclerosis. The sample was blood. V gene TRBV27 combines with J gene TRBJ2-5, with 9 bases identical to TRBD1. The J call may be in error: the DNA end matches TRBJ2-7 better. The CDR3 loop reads CASSRTGQGNYEQYF. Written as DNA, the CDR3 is TGTGCCAGCAGTCGCACGGGACAGGGTAATTACGAGCAGTACTTC.